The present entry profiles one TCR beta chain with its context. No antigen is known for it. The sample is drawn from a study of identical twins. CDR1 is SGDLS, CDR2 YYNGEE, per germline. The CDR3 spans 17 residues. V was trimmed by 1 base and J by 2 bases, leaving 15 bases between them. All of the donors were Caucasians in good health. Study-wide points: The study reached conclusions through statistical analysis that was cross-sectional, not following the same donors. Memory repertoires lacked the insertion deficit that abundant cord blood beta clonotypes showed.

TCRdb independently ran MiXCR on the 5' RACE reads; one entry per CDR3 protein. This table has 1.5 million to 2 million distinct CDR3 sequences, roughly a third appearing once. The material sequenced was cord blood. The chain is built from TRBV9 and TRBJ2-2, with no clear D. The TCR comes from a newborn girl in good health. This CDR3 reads CASSVIQRGRNTGELFF. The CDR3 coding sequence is TGTGCCAGCAGCGTAATTCAACGTGGCAGAAACACCGGGGAGCTGTTTTTT.